This entry lists 15 T cell receptor beta chains sequenced from one sample in a study of T cell repertoires in cytomegalovirus infection. MiXCR was run by TCRdb on the reads, yielding one entry per CDR3 protein. The data hold 400,000 to 550,000 distinct CDR3 sequences, with over 9% observed a single time. Input material: PBMCs. The origin of the receptors is a human donor in good health (CMV status not recorded). Some clones in this sample may be carry-over from other donors' samples.

This clonotype was picked up many times. The J gene is TRBJ2-3, the V gene TRBV5-1; D gene uncertain. CDR1 is SGHRS and CDR2 is YFSETQ in the germline V gene. This CDR3 region has 16 residues. The germline V and J ends were trimmed by 0 bases and 6 bases, with 17 bases remaining between them. CDR3 sequence reads: CASSLAGKRGGDTQYF. The DNA for the CDR3 is TGCGCCAGCAGCTTGGCAGGCAAACGAGGTGGGGATACGCAGTATTTT. Based on the CDR3 plus reference TRBV5-1 and TRBJ2-3, the full variable domain is KAGVTQTPRYLIKTRGQQVTLSCSPISGHRSVSWYQQTPGQGLQFLFEYFSETQRNKGNFPGRFSGRQFSNSRSEMNVSTLELGDSALYLCASSLAGKRGGDTQYFGPGTRLTVL.

The V and J genes are TRBV5-6 and TRBJ1-4, with D possibly being TRBD1 (5 bases). Germline CDR1 is SGHDT and CDR2 is YYEEEE. V lost 5 bases and J 4 bases, leaving 12 bases between the germline ends. This CDR3 contains 14 residues. The CDR3 spells CASRFRDGNEKLFF. The CDR3 DNA reads as TGTGCCAGCAGATTCCGGGACGGTAATGAAAAACTGTTTTTT.

This clonotype was seen at least ten times. The chain recombines TRBV18 with TRBJ2-7, with D possibly TRBD1 on 6 matching bases. CDR1 and CDR2 from the germline V gene are KGHSH and LQKENI. V lost 6 bases, J lost 0 bases, and 15 bases lay in between. This CDR3 spans 15 amino acids. CDR3 protein: CASSLRDTYSYEQYF. DNA of the CDR3: TGTGCCAGCTCCCTCCGGGACACTTACTCCTACGAGCAGTACTTC. Full variable domain (remainder filled in from reference TRBV18 and TRBJ2-7): NAGVMQNPRHLVRRRGQEARLRCSPMKGHSHVYWYRQLPEEGLKFMVYLQKENIIDESGMPKERFSAEFPKEGPSILRIQQVVRGDSAAYFCASSLRDTYSYEQYFGPGTRLTVT.

At least ten counts were recorded for this clonotype. The chain carries TRBV12-3 or TRBV12-4 and TRBJ1-6; a weak D match, TRBD1 (6 bases). V dropped 3 bases and J dropped 9 bases, with 12 bases sitting between them. The CDR3 covers 14 residues. The chain's CDR3 is CASSFKGERSPLHF. The CDR3 DNA follows: TGTGCCAGCAGTTTTAAGGGGGAACGTTCACCCCTCCACTTT.

This clonotype was seen ten or more times. V gene TRBV11-1 combines with J gene TRBJ1-2; D is unresolved. The CDR3 runs 14 residues. Germline CDR1 and CDR2: SGHAT and FQDESV (reference sequence). V was shortened by 1 base and J by 4 bases, with 10 bases between the two germline ends. The CDR3 DNA reads as TGTGCCAGCAGCTTAGGGGAGGCCCCCTATGGCTACACCTTC. Translated, it gives CASSLGEAPYGYTF.

The CDR3 DNA reads TGTGCCAGCAGCCAAGATTTGCAGGTCTATGGCTACACCTTC. Its translation: CASSQDLQVYGYTF. The rearrangement joins TRBV3-1 to TRBJ1-2; the D is unclear. CDR3 length equals 14 residues. CDR1 and CDR2 (germline): LGHDT, YNNKEL (reference sequence). V was shortened by 0 bases and J by 4 bases, with 9 bases between the two germline ends.

This clonotype was found a few times. V and J are TRBV29-1 and TRBJ2-1; the match to TRBD2 covers 8 bases. The CDR3 loop spans 14 amino acids. V shed 6 bases and J 10 bases; nucleotides not matched to a gene: 14. Germline lookup yields CDR1 SQVTM and CDR2 ANQGSEA. DNA of the CDR3: TGCAGCGTCTCAGCGGGGGTCGCCAGGAAAGAGCAGTTCTTC. Protein sequence: CSVSAGVARKEQFF.

This clonotype was counted at least ten times. The chain uses TRBV7-3 and TRBJ1-1; no firm D call. Trimming stripped 1 base from V and 7 bases from J, with 10 bases between. Germline V CDR1 and CDR2: SGHTA, FQGTGA. The length of the CDR3 is 13 residues. The CDR3 nucleotides are TGTGCCAGCAGCTTAAACCCCGTAGGTGAAGCTTTCTTT. Protein product: CASSLNPVGEAFF.

The chain recombines TRBV7-4 with TRBJ2-3, with 10 bases identical to TRBD2. Trimming at V came to 5 bases and at J to 0 bases, leaving 5 bases not matched to a gene. This CDR3 spans 16 amino acids. Germline assignment: CDR1 SGHVT and CDR2 SQSDAQ. The CDR3 DNA follows: TGTGCCAGCAGCCCGGGGACTAGCGTTAGCACAGATACGCAGTATTTT. Translated: CASSPGTSVSTDTQYF.

In its sample, this clonotype was seen a few times. The chain carries TRBV5-8 and TRBJ2-3; D could derive from TRBD1 or TRBD2 (5 bases each). The germline gives CDR1 SGHTS, CDR2 YDEGEE. Trimming pared 3 bases from V and 2 bases from J, leaving 13 bases between. This CDR3 has 15 residues. CDR3 sequence: CASSSGARVTDTQYF. The DNA for the CDR3 is TGTGCCAGCAGCTCCGGGGCCCGGGTCACAGATACGCAGTATTTT.

This chain links TRBV10-3 with TRBJ2-2; TRBD2 is a possible D gene (6 bases). The V end lost 4 bases, the J end lost 5 bases, and 14 bases lay between the germline ends. There are 15 residues in the CDR3. Per the germline V gene, CDR1 is ENHRY and CDR2 is SYGVKD. The CDR3 bases are TGTGCCATCAGTGTAGAGGGACTTGGGACCGGGGAGCTGTTTTTT. Protein: CAISVEGLGTGELFF.

This clonotype has ten or more counts. The J gene is TRBJ1-5, the V gene TRBV15; D perhaps matches TRBD1 (5 bases). Looked up from germline, CDR1 is LNHNV and CDR2 is YYDKDF (reference sequence). CDR3 length equals 13 residues. Trimming took off 7 bases at V and 5 bases at J, with 12 bases between the two ends. This CDR3 reads CATTGGLDQPQHF. CDR3 sequence (DNA): TGTGCCACCACCGGGGGTTTAGATCAGCCCCAGCATTTT. The whole variable domain, remainder taken from reference TRBV15 and TRBJ1-5, is DAMVIQNPRYQVTQFGKPVTLSCSQTLNHNVMYWYQQKSSQAPKLLFHYYDKDFNNEADTPDNFQSRRPNTSFCFLDIRSPGLGDTAMYLCATTGGLDQPQHFGDGTRLSIL.

This clonotype was seen only a few times. The V and J genes are TRBV5-6 and TRBJ1-6; 8 nucleotides align to TRBD1. This CDR3 has 14 residues. After removal of 4 bases from V and 7 bases from J, the junction contained 4 bases not matched to a gene. CDR1 and CDR2 from the germline V gene are SGHDT and YYEEEE. The CDR3 DNA is TGTGCCAGCAGCCGGACAGGGAAAAATTCACCCCTCCACTTT. This translates into CASSRTGKNSPLHF. Variable domain in full (rest from reference TRBV5-6 and TRBJ1-6): DAGVTQSPTHLIKTRGQQVTLRCSPKSGHDTVSWYQQALGQGPQFIFQYYEEEERQRGNFPDRFSGHQFPNYSSELNVNALLLGDSALYLCASSRTGKNSPLHFGNGTRLTVT.

This clonotype was observed at least ten times. The chain employs TRBV20-1 and TRBJ2-7; D is possibly TRBD1 or TRBD2 (5 bases each). This CDR3 contains 14 residues. Trimming took 1 base from V and 4 from J, leaving 14 bases between them. CDR1 is DFQATT and CDR2 is SNEGSKA in the germline V gene (reference sequence). CDR3 nucleotides: TGCAGTGCTAGAGGGGACGGGAAGGGATACGAGCAGTACTTC. Translating it yields CSARGDGKGYEQYF.

This clonotype has a count of ten or more. The chain has TRBV20-1 and TRBJ2-3; either TRBD1 or TRBD2 may supply D (6 bases each). Germline V gene sequence: CDR1 DFQATT, CDR2 SNEGSKA (reference sequence). Trimming left V 5 bases short and J 2 bases short, with 17 bases between. The CDR3 sequence is 15 residues long. CDR3 DNA sequence: TGCAGTGCTCTAGGATTGGGGGGCTCCACAGATACGCAGTATTTT. This sequence encodes CSALGLGGSTDTQYF.